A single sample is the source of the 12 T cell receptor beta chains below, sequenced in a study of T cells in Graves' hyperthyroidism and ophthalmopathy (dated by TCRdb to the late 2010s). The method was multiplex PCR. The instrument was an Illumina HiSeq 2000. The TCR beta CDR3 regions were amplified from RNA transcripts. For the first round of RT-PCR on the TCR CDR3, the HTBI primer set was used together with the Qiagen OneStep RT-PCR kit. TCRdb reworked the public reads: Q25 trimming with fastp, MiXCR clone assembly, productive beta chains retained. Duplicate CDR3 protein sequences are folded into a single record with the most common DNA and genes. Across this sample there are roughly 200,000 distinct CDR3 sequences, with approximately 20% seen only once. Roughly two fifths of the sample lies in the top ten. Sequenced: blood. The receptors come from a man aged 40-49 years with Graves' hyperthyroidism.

This CDR3 is CASSSGTGVGSPLHF. The CDR3 DNA reads TGTGCCAGCAGCTCCGGGACAGGGGTCGGTTCACCCCTCCACTTT. The gene calls are TRBV5-6 and TRBJ1-6; 10 bases match TRBD1. Germline CDR1 reads SGHDT; CDR2 reads YYEEEE. The CDR3 totals 15 residues. With 3 bases clipped from V and 9 bases from J, the junction kept 6 bases outside the gene matches.

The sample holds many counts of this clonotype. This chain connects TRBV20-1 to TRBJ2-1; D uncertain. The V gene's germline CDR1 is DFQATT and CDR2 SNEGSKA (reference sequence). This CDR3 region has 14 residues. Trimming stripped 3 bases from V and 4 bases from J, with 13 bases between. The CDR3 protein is CSARSHLNYNEQFF. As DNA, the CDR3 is TGCAGTGCTAGGTCTCATTTGAATTACAATGAGCAGTTCTTC.

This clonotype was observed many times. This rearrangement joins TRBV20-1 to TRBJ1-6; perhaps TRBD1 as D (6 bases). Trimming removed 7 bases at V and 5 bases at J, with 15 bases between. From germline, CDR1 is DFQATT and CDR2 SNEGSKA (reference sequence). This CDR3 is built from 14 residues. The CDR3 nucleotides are TGCAGTGGGAAACAGGGCTCGGATAATTCACCCCTCCACTTT. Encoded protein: CSGKQGSDNSPLHF.

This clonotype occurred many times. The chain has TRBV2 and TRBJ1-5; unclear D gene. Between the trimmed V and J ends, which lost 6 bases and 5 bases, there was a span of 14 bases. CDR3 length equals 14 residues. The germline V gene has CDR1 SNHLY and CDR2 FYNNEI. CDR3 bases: TGTGCCAGCAGCGCCTGGACCGAGGATCAGCCCCAGCATTTT. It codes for CASSAWTEDQPQHF.

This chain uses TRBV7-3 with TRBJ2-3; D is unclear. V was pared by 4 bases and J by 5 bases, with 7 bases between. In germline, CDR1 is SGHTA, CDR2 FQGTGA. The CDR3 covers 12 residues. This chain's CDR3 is CASSSTLDTQYF. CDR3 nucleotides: TGTGCCAGCAGCTCAACCCTAGATACGCAGTATTTT.

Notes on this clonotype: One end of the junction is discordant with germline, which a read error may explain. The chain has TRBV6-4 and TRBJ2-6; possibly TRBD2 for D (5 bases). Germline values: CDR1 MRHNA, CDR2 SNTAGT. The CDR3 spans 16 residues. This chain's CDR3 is CTSSPLGVPGANVLTF. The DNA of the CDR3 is TGTACCAGCAGTCCCCTGGGAGTCCCTGGGGCCAACGTCCTGACTTTC.

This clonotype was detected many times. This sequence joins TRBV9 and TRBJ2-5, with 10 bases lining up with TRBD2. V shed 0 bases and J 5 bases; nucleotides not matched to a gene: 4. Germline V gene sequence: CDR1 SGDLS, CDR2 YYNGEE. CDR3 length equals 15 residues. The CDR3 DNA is TGTGCCAGCAGCGTAGCACTAGCGGGGTTTGAGACCCAGTACTTC. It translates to CASSVALAGFETQYF.

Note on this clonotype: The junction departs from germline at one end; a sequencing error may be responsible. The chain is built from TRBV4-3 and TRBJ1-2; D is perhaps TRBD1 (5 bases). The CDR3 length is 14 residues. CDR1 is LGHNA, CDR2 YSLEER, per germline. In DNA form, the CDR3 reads TGCGCCAGCAGTCAAGGGGTCGGTAGCTATGGCTACACCTTC. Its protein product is CASSQGVGSYGYTF.

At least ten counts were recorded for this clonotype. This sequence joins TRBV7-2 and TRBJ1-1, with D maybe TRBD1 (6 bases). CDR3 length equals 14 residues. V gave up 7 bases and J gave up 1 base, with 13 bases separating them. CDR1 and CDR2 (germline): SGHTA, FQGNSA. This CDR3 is CASTLDRQNTEAFF. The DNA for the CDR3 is TGTGCCAGCACCTTGGACAGACAGAACACTGAAGCTTTCTTT.

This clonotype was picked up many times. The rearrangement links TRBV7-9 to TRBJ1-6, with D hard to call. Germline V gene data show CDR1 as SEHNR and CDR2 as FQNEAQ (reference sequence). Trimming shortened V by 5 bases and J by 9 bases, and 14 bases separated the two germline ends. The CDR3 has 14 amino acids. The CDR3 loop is CASSRDGQSSPLHF. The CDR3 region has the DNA TGTGCCAGCAGCCGCGACGGCCAATCTTCACCCCTCCACTTT.

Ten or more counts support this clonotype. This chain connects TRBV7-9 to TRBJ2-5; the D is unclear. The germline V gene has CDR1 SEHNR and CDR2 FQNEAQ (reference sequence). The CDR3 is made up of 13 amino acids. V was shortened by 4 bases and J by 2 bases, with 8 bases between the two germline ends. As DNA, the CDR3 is TGTGCCAGCAGCTCCGTGGCACAAGAGACCCAGTACTTC. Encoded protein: CASSSVAQETQYF.

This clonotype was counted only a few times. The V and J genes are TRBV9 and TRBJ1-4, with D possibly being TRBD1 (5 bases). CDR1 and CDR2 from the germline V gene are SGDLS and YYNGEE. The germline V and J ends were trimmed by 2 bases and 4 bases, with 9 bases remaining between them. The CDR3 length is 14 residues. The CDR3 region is CASSVGGLNEKLFF. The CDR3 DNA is TGTGCCAGCAGCGTCGGGGGACTTAATGAAAAACTGTTTTTT.